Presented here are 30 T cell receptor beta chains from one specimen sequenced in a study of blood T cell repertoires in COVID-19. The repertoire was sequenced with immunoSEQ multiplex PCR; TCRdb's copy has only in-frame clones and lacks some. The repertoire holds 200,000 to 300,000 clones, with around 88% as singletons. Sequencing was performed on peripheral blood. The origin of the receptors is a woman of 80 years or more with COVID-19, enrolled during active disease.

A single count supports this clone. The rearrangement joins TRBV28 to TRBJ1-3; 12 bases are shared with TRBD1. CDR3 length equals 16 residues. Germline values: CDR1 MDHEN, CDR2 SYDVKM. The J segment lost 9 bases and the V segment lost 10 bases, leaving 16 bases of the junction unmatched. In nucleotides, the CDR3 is TGTGCCACCAAAAAAACTCCGGGACAGGGGGCGTCCACCATATATTTT. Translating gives CATKKTPGQGASTIYF. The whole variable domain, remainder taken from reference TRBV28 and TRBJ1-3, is DVKVTQSSRYLVKRTGEKVFLECVQDMDHENMFWYRQDPGLGLRLIYFSYDVKMKEKGDIPEGYSVSREKKERFSLILESASTNQTSMYLCATKKTPGQGASTIYFGEGSWLTVV.

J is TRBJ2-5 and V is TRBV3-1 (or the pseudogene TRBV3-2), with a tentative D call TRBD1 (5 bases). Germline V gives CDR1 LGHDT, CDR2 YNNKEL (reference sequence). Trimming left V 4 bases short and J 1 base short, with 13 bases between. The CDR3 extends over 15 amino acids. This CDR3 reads CASSPGAAPQETQYF. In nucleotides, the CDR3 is TGTGCCAGCAGCCCTGGGGCGGCCCCCCAAGAGACCCAGTACTTC.

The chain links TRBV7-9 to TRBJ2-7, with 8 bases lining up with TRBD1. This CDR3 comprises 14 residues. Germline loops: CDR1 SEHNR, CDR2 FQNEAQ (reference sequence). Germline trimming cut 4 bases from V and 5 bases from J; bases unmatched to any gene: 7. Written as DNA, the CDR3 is TGTGCCAGCAGCTCCGGGACAGGAGGGAACGAGCAGTACTTC. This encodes CASSSGTGGNEQYF.

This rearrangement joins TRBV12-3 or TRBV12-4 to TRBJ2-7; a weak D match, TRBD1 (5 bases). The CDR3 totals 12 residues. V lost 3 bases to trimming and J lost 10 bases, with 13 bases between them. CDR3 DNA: TGTGCCAGCAGTTTTGGCGAAGGGGCCCAGTACGTC. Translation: CASSFGEGAQYV.

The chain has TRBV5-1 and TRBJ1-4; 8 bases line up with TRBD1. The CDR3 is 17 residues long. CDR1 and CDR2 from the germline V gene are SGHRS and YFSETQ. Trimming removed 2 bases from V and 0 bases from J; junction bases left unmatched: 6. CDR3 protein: CASSFGQGLATNEKLFF. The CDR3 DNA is TGCGCCAGCAGCTTTGGACAGGGACTTGCAACTAATGAAAAACTGTTTTTT.

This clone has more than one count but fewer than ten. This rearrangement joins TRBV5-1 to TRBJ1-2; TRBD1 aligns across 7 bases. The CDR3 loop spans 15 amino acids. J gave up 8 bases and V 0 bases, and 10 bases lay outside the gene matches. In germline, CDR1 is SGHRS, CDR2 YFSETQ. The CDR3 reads CASSLDPGQPGGYTF. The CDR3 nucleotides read TGCGCCAGCAGCTTGGACCCGGGACAGCCCGGAGGCTACACCTTC. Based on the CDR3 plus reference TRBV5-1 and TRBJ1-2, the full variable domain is KAGVTQTPRYLIKTRGQQVTLSCSPISGHRSVSWYQQTPGQGLQFLFEYFSETQRNKGNFPGRFSGRQFSNSRSEMNVSTLELGDSALYLCASSLDPGQPGGYTFGSGTRLTVV.

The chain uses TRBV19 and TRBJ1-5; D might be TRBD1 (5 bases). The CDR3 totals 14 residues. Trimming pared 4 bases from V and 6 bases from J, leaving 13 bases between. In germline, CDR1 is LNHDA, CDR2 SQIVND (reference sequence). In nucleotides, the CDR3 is TGTGCCAGTAGTAGGGGGGAACCGGGTCAGCCCCAGCATTTT. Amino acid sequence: CASSRGEPGQPQHF.

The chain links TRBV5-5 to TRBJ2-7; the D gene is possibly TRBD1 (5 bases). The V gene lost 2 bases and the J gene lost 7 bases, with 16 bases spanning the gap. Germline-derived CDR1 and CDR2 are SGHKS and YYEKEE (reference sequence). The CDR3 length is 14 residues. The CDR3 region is CASSFRQTVGEQYV. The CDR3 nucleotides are TGTGCCAGCAGCTTTCGACAGACGGTGGGAGAGCAGTACGTC.

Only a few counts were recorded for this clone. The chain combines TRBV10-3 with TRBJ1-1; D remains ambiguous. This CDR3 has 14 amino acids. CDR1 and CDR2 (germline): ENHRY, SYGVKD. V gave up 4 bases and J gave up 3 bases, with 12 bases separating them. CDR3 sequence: CAISGRVGDTEAFF. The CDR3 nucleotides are TGTGCCATCAGTGGCCGGGTAGGCGACACTGAAGCTTTCTTT.

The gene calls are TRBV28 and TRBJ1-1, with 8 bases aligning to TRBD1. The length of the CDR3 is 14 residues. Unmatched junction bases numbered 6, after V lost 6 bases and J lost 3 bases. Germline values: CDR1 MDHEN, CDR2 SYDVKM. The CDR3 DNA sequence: TGTGCCAGCAGAACTGGACAGGGAGACACTGAAGCTTTCTTT. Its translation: CASRTGQGDTEAFF.

DNA of the CDR3: TGTGCCAGCTCACCCGCGGCCAGGGGTGACTATGGCTACACCTTC. Protein sequence: CASSPAARGDYGYTF. The chain links TRBV18 to TRBJ1-2, with D maybe TRBD1 (6 bases). In germline, CDR1 is KGHSH, CDR2 LQKENI. The CDR3 is made up of 15 amino acids. V lost 3 bases, J lost 3 bases, and 14 bases lay in between.

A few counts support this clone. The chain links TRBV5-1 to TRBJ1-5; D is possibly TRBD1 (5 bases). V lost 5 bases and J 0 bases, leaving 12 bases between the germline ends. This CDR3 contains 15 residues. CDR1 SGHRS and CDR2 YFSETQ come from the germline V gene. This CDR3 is CASRQGANSNQPQHF. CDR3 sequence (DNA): TGCGCCAGCAGACAAGGGGCGAATAGCAATCAGCCCCAGCATTTT.

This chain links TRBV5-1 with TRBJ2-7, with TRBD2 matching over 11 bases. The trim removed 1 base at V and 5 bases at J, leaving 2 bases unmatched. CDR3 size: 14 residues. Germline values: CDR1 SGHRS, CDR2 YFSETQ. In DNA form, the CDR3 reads TGCGCCAGCAGCTTGACTAGCGGGGGTAACGAGCAGTACTTC. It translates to CASSLTSGGNEQYF.

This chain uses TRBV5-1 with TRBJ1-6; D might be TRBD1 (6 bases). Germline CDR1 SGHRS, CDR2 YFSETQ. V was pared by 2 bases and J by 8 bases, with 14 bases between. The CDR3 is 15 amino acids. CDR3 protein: CASSFSGGQDSPLHF. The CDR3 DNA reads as TGCGCCAGCAGCTTTTCGGGGGGGCAAGATTCACCCCTCCACTTT. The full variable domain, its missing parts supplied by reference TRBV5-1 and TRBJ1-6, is KAGVTQTPRYLIKTRGQQVTLSCSPISGHRSVSWYQQTPGQGLQFLFEYFSETQRNKGNFPGRFSGRQFSNSRSEMNVSTLELGDSALYLCASSFSGGQDSPLHFGNGTRLTVT.

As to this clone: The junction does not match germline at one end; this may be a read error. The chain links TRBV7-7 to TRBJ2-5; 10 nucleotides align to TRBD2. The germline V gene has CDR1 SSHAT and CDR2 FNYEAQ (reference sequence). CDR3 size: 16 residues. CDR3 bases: TGTGCTAGCAGTCCTAATAGCGGGGGGCCTCAAGAGACCCAGTACTTC. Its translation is CASSPNSGGPQETQYF.

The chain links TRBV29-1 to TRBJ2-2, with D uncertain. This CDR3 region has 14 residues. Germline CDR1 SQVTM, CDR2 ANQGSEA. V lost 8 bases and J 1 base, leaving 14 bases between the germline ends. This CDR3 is CSRSVLLNTGELFF. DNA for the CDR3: TGCAGCCGCTCAGTGCTGCTGAACACCGGGGAGCTGTTTTTT.

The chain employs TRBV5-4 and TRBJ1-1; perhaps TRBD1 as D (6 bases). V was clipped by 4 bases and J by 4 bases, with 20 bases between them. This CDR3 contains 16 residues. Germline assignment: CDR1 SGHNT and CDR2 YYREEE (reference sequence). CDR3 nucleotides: TGTGCCAGCAGCCGCGACGGGGCCCAGGGGACCACTGAAGCTTTCTTT. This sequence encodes CASSRDGAQGTTEAFF.

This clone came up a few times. The CDR3 region has the DNA TGTGCCAGCAGTCCAGGGAGGGGAAGCAATCAGCCCCAGCATTTT. It specifies CASSPGRGSNQPQHF. The gene calls are TRBV28 and TRBJ1-5, with a possible D match to TRBD1 (5 bases). Trimming stripped 5 bases from V and 1 base from J, with 12 bases between. Germline V gene lookup returns CDR1 MDHEN and CDR2 SYDVKM. This CDR3 region has 15 residues.

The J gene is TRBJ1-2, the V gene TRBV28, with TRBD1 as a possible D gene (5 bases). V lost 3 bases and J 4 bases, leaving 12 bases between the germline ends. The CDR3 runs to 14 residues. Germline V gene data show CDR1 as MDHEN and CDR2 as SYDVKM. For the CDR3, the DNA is TGTGCCAGCAGTTTTCTCGGGGGAAGCTATGGCTACACCTTC. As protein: CASSFLGGSYGYTF.

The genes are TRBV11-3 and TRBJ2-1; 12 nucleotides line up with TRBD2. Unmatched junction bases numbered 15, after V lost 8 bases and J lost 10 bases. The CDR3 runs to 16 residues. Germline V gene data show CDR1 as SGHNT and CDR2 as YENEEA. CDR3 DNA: TGTGCCAGCTCCCTTTCGGCTAGCGGGGGGGCGGGGGAGCAGTTCTTC. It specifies CASSLSASGGAGEQFF.

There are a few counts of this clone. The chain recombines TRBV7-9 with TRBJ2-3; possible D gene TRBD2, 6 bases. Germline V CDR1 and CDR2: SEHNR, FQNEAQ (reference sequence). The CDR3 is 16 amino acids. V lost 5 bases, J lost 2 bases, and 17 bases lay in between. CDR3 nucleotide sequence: TGTGCCAGCAGCCCTTCCGGGACTCCCAACACAGATACGCAGTATTTT. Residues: CASSPSGTPNTDTQYF.

DNA for the CDR3: TGTGCCACCAACTACGGGGTAAACAATGGCTACACCTTC. This sequence encodes CATNYGVNNGYTF. V and J are TRBV28 and TRBJ1-2; D is ambiguous. The CDR3 has 13 residues. Trimming shortened V by 10 bases and J by 6 bases, and 18 bases separated the two germline ends. Germline V lookup: CDR1 MDHEN, CDR2 SYDVKM.

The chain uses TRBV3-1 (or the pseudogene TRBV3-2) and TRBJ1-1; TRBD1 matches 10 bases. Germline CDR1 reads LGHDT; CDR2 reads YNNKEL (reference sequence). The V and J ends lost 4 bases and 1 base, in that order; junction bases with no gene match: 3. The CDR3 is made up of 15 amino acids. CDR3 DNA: TGTGCCAGCAGCCGGGACAGGGGATCGAACACTGAAGCTTTCTTT. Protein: CASSRDRGSNTEAFF.

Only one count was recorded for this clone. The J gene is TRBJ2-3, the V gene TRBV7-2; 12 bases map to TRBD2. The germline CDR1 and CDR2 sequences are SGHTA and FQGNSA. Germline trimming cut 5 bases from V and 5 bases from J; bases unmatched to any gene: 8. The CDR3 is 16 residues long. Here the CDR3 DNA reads TGTGCCAGCAGCACAGCTAGCGGGGGGGCCTTAGATACGCAGTATTTT. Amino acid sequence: CASSTASGGALDTQYF. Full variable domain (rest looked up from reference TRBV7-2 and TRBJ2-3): GAGVSQSPSNKVTEKGKDVELRCDPISGHTALYWYRQSLGQGLEFLIYFQGNSAPDKSGLPSDRFSAERTGGSVSTLTIQRTQQEDSAVYLCASSTASGGALDTQYFGPGTRLTVL.

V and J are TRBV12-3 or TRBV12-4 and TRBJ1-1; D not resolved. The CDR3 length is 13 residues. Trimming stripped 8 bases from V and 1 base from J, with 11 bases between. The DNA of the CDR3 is TGTGCCAGCCGCAGTGTACCGAACACTGAAGCTTTCTTT. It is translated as CASRSVPNTEAFF.

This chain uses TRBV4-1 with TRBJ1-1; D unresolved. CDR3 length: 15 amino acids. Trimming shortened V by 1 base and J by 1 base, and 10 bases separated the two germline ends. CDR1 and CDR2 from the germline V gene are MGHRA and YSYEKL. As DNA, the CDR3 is TGCGCCAGCAGCCAAGCAATGTACAGGAACACTGAAGCTTTCTTT. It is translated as CASSQAMYRNTEAFF.

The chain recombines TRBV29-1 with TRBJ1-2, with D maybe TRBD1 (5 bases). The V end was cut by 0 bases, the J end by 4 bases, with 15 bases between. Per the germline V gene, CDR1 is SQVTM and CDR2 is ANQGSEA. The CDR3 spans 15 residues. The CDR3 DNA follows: TGCAGCGTTGAAGATCAAGGGGTCCTACGCTATGGCTACACCTTC. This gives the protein CSVEDQGVLRYGYTF.

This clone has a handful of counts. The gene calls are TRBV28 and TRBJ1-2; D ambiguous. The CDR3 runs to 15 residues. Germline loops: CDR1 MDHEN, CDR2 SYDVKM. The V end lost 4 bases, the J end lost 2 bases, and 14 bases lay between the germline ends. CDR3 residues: CASSSHSSLNYGYTF. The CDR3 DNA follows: TGTGCCAGCAGTTCCCATTCGAGCTTGAACTATGGCTACACCTTC.

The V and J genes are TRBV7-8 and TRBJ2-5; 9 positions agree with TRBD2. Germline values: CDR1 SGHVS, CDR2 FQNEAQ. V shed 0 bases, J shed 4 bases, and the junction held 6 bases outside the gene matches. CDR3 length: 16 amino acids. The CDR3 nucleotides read TGTGCCAGCAGCTTAGCCCGCGGGGGGGCCAGAGAGACCCAGTACTTC. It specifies CASSLARGGARETQYF.

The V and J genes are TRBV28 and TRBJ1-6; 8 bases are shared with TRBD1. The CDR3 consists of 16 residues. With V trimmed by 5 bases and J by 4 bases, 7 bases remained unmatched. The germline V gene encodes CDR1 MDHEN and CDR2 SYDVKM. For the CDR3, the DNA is TGTGCCAGCAGTCCACTAGGACAGGGTTATAATTCACCCCTCCACTTT. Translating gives CASSPLGQGYNSPLHF. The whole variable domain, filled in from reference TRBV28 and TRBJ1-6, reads DVKVTQSSRYLVKRTGEKVFLECVQDMDHENMFWYRQDPGLGLRLIYFSYDVKMKEKGDIPEGYSVSREKKERFSLILESASTNQTSMYLCASSPLGQGYNSPLHFGNGTRLTVT.